Below, one T cell receptor beta chain is given with its context. In this sample, this clone turned up once. Its binding antigen is unknown. The input lacks base qualities; no much larger clone sits a single base away. Inclusive of the bounding cysteine and phenylalanine, the CDR3 is 14 residues long. The entry retains the CDR3 DNA only, 42 bases that are in frame from base 1. Trimming at the junction amounts to 2 bases on V and 1 base on J, and the germline ends lie 8 bases apart. Looking up the germline V gene yields CDR1 MNHEY and CDR2 SVGAGI. This entry is derived from a study of blood T cell repertoires in COVID-19 (dated by TCRdb to between 2020 and 2021). Study-wide context: Collaborator samples came from the United States, Italy and Spain and covered acute and convalescent phases of COVID-19. The prospective study material was composed of cDNA or gDNA derived from T cells, B-cell-depleted T cells, or PBMCs. Where HLA class I and class II types were available, the types were taken from metadata supplied by the sample provider, not from assay-based typing. Subjects who had been exposed to COVID-19, were actively infected with it, or had recovered from it provided the deeply sampled blood TCRbeta repertoires that made up the dataset. A freely available public database, intended as a resource for researchers studying the immune response to SARS-CoV-2, is where the repertoires were released. The samples were drawn from the first 160 participants of the ongoing ImmuneRACE study and from 1,254 subjects provided by 6 global collaborators. Sample metadata almost always included a de-identified subject ID, COVID-19 status, age in years and sex. General study outcomes and caveats: How much clinical and demographic metadata was included differed by source and by participant, and the metadata was provided uncurated.

Whole blood was collected in K2EDTA tubes by collaborating institutions according to the institutions' own protocols. For TCRbeta analysis, collaborators shipped samples as frozen whole blood, isolated PBMCs, or DNA extracted from either of those sample types. TCRbeta CDR3 regions were amplified from genomic DNA by means of the immunoSEQ Assay, a bias-controlled multiplex PCR. The study's own analysis went as follows. The number of nucleated cells in each sample was estimated by amplification of reference gene primers within the assay. Sequence reads were collapsed and filtered to measure the absolute abundance of every unique TCRbeta CDR3 rearrangement. For each sample, productive Simpson clonality was calculated as the square root of Simpson's diversity index over productive rearrangements. This is the immuneACCESS table as TCRdb keeps it, with only in-frame sequences that have V and J called. A part of the clones is gone; compared with another copy, unresolved V genes explain less than half, and the rest is unexplained. V and J calls and clone size are given by that table; D and trimming were obtained from the DNA. The sample has approximately 170,000 clones on record, 86% of them singletons. The ten most abundant clones make up approximately 6.5% of the sample.

Sample: peripheral blood. This receptor chain uses TRBV6-5 and TRBJ1-1; too little of a D gene remains to name it. This sequence originates from a woman older than 75 in a cohort sampled during active or convalescent COVID-19. The nucleotide sequence is given as TGTGCCAGCAGTTACGCGATGCGGAACACTGAAGCTTTCTTT. Its amino acids are CASSYAMRNTEAFF.